This T cell receptor (beta chain) is drawn from a study of blood T cell repertoires in COVID-19. Study details: Acute-phase and convalescent COVID-19 samples originated in the United States, Italy and Spain.

CDR1 and CDR2 from the germline V gene are SGHRS and YFSETQ. This CDR3 contains 16 residues. V lost 3 bases and J lost 7; bases outside the gene matches: 10. How the authors handled the data: The assay estimated nucleated cells by amplifying reference gene primers. Sequenced by immunoSEQ multiplex PCR; TCRdb stores in-frame clones only, minus some. V and J calls and clone size are given by that table; D and trimming were obtained from the DNA. The table has some 150,000 clones, over 70% seen once. The origin of this receptor is a woman aged 50 to 65 in a cohort exposed to, infected with or recovered from COVID-19 (not recorded which). Sequencing used PBMCs or T cells enriched from blood (not recorded which). This chain links TRBV5-1 with TRBJ2-1; TRBD2 aligns across 10 bases. CDR3 region: CASSWALAGVKNEQFF. The CDR3 region has the DNA TGCGCCAGCAGCTGGGCCCTAGCGGGAGTAAAGAATGAGCAGTTCTTC.